A selection of T cell receptor beta chains follows, all from one sample in a study of shared clonotypes between healthy human individuals. Method: immunoSEQ multiplex PCR; TCRdb's copy keeps in-frame clones and lacks some. This table holds a few million clones, around 95% found once. The sequencing sample was made of naive CD4+ T cells sorted from blood. The receptors come from a man aged 18 to 30 in good health. Both conserved end residues are part of each CDR3. Each record gives: clone size, D gene, CDR3 length, J gene, V gene, CDR3 DNA, CDR3 protein. D genes are given only for firm matches. Size is omitted from some rows. Given values are once, few, many or a class for expanded clones.

clone size: NA; D gene: TRBD2; CDR3 length: 15; J gene: TRBJ2-1; V gene: TRBV4-1; CDR3 DNA: TGCGCCAGCAGCCAAGATAGACTAGCGGGTAATGAGCAGTTCTTC; CDR3 protein: CASSQDRLAGNEQFF
clone size: once; D gene: TRBD2; CDR3 length: 15; J gene: TRBJ2-7; V gene: TRBV5-1; CDR3 DNA: TGCGCCAGCAGCTTGGAAGTTAGCGGGGCCTACGAGCAGTACTTC; CDR3 protein: CASSLEVSGAYEQYF
clone size: once; D gene: NA; CDR3 length: 15; J gene: TRBJ2-2; V gene: TRBV5-6; CDR3 DNA: TGTGCCAGCAGCTTCGATGGGGGGTACTCCGGGGAGCTGTTTTTT; CDR3 protein: CASSFDGGYSGELFF
clone size: NA; D gene: TRBD2; CDR3 length: 15; J gene: TRBJ2-5; V gene: TRBV4-1; CDR3 DNA: TGCGCCAGCAGAGCTAGCGGGGGGGCCCAAGAGACCCAGTACTTC; CDR3 protein: CASRASGGAQETQYF
clone size: NA; D gene: NA; CDR3 length: 15; J gene: TRBJ2-2; V gene: TRBV14; CDR3 DNA: TGTGCCAGCAGCCAAGATCGTCCAAGTACCGGGGAGCTGTTTTTT; CDR3 protein: CASSQDRPSTGELFF
clone size: NA; D gene: NA; CDR3 length: 15; J gene: TRBJ2-2; V gene: TRBV7-7; CDR3 DNA: TGTGCTAGCACCCCCCTGGGTACGAACACCGGGGAGCTGTTTTTT; CDR3 protein: CASTPLGTNTGELFF
clone size: NA; D gene: NA; CDR3 length: 16; J gene: TRBJ1-5; V gene: TRBV7-9; CDR3 DNA: TGTGCCAGCAGCCCTAATCAGGGAATGGGGAATCAGCCCCAGCATTTT; CDR3 protein: CASSPNQGMGNQPQHF
clone size: once; D gene: NA; CDR3 length: 14; J gene: TRBJ2-7; V gene: TRBV9; CDR3 DNA: TGTGCCAGCAGCGTTAGGGACGGATCCTACGAGCAGTACTTC; CDR3 protein: CASSVRDGSYEQYF
clone size: NA; D gene: NA; CDR3 length: 12; J gene: TRBJ2-7; V gene: TRBV6-6; CDR3 DNA: TGTGCCAGCAGGCCGAGGGAGCGCGAGCAGTACTTC; CDR3 protein: CASRPREREQYF
clone size: NA; D gene: TRBD1; CDR3 length: 16; J gene: TRBJ1-6; V gene: TRBV5-1; CDR3 DNA: TGCGCCAGCAGCACAGAACAGGGGGCGGTAAATTCACCCCTCCACTTT; CDR3 protein: CASSTEQGAVNSPLHF
clone size: once; D gene: TRBD2; CDR3 length: 16; J gene: TRBJ2-7; V gene: TRBV5-1; CDR3 DNA: TGCGCCAGCAGCCCCCTGGCGGGGGGGAGCTCCTACGAGCAGTACTTC; CDR3 protein: CASSPLAGGSSYEQYF
clone size: NA; D gene: TRBD1; CDR3 length: 15; J gene: TRBJ2-2; V gene: TRBV6-1; CDR3 DNA: TGTGCCAGCAGCAGACAGGGGGCGGGCACCGGGGAGCTGTTTTTT; CDR3 protein: CASSRQGAGTGELFF
clone size: NA; D gene: TRBD2; CDR3 length: 17; J gene: TRBJ2-3; V gene: TRBV7-9; CDR3 DNA: TGTGCCAGCAGCTTAAACAAGGAGCGGGAGGTCACAGATACGCAGTATTTT; CDR3 protein: CASSLNKEREVTDTQYF
clone size: once; D gene: TRBD1; CDR3 length: 13; J gene: TRBJ2-7; V gene: TRBV6-6; CDR3 DNA: TGTGCCAGCACTAGACAGGGCTCCTACGAGCAGTACTTC; CDR3 protein: CASTRQGSYEQYF
clone size: NA; D gene: NA; CDR3 length: 13; J gene: TRBJ1-2; V gene: TRBV5-1; CDR3 DNA: TGCGCCAGCAGCTACACAGTCAACTATGGCTACACCTTC; CDR3 protein: CASSYTVNYGYTF
clone size: NA; D gene: NA; CDR3 length: 15; J gene: TRBJ1-1; V gene: TRBV4-3; CDR3 DNA: TGCGCCAGCAGCCAAGAGGTAGGGCGGAACACTGAAGCTTTCTTT; CDR3 protein: CASSQEVGRNTEAFF
clone size: NA; D gene: NA; CDR3 length: 16; J gene: TRBJ1-6; V gene: TRBV9; CDR3 DNA: TGTGCCAGCAGCGTAGCGGGCAGCCAACCGAATTCACCCCTCCACTTT; CDR3 protein: CASSVAGSQPNSPLHF
clone size: NA; D gene: TRBD2; CDR3 length: 15; J gene: TRBJ2-7; V gene: TRBV6-6; CDR3 DNA: TGTGCCAGCGGCTCTAGCGGGCTTAGCTCCTACGAGCAGTACTTC; CDR3 protein: CASGSSGLSSYEQYF
clone size: NA; D gene: NA; CDR3 length: 13; J gene: TRBJ1-6; V gene: TRBV30; CDR3 DNA: TGTGCCTCCTCAGGGTTGAGAAATTCACCCCTCCACTTT; CDR3 protein: CASSGLRNSPLHF
clone size: NA; D gene: NA; CDR3 length: 16; J gene: TRBJ2-7; V gene: TRBV7-9; CDR3 DNA: TGTGCCAGCAGCTTAGCGGACGGAAAGCGCCGTTACGAGCAGTACTTC; CDR3 protein: CASSLADGKRRYEQYF
clone size: NA; D gene: TRBD2; CDR3 length: 15; J gene: TRBJ2-5; V gene: TRBV2; CDR3 DNA: TGTGCCAGCGGGGGAAGCGGGGGAGTACAAGAGACCCAGTACTTC; CDR3 protein: CASGGSGGVQETQYF
clone size: NA; D gene: NA; CDR3 length: 13; J gene: TRBJ1-2; V gene: TRBV6-1; CDR3 DNA: TGTGCCAGCAGTGACAGGGGTAGGGGCGGCTACACCTTC; CDR3 protein: CASSDRGRGGYTF
clone size: NA; D gene: TRBD1; CDR3 length: 15; J gene: TRBJ1-2; V gene: TRBV7-9; CDR3 DNA: TGTGCCAGCAGCTTAAGGGGGCCCACAGGGAATGGCTACACCTTC; CDR3 protein: CASSLRGPTGNGYTF
clone size: NA; D gene: TRBD2; CDR3 length: 19; J gene: TRBJ2-5; V gene: TRBV7-2; CDR3 DNA: TGTGCCAGCAGCTTATCCCCCTCGGGCGGGAGGGCCATTCAAGAGACCCAGTACTTC; CDR3 protein: CASSLSPSGGRAIQETQYF
clone size: NA; D gene: TRBD2; CDR3 length: 14; J gene: TRBJ2-3; V gene: TRBV30; CDR3 DNA: TGTGCCTGGAGTCCCGGGACTAGGGAGGGTACGCAGTATTTT; CDR3 protein: CAWSPGTREGTQYF
clone size: NA; D gene: TRBD2; CDR3 length: 15; J gene: TRBJ2-1; V gene: TRBV29-1; CDR3 DNA: TGCAGCGTTGATCCCGGGACTAGGATTTCAAATGAGCAGTTCTTC; CDR3 protein: CSVDPGTRISNEQFF
clone size: NA; D gene: TRBD1; CDR3 length: 14; J gene: TRBJ1-5; V gene: TRBV5-1; CDR3 DNA: TGCGCCAGCAGTGAGGGGGCAAGCAATCAGCCCCAGCATTTT; CDR3 protein: CASSEGASNQPQHF
clone size: NA; D gene: TRBD2; CDR3 length: 15; J gene: TRBJ2-3; V gene: TRBV9; CDR3 DNA: TGTGCCAGCAGCGTTATAGCGGGGAGCACAGATACGCAGTATTTT; CDR3 protein: CASSVIAGSTDTQYF
clone size: NA; D gene: TRBD1; CDR3 length: 17; J gene: TRBJ1-1; V gene: TRBV5-4; CDR3 DNA: TGTGCCAGCAGCTTGGACCGACAGGGCTGGGGGAACACTGAAGCTTTCTTT; CDR3 protein: CASSLDRQGWGNTEAFF